This entry is about one T cell receptor (beta chain). The antigen is unknown. The junction does not match germline at one end; this may be a read error. Distinct nucleotide sequences in the sample also encode this CDR3. The data are from a study of PD-1 blockade in mismatch repair-deficient tumors. Study conclusions and caveats: After pembrolizumab, tumor-resident clones rose rapidly, then generally contracted before radiologic responses.

Germline V gene sequence: CDR1 SQVTM, CDR2 ANQGSEA. The CDR3 loop spans 16 amino acids. Documented time point: identical approximately eleven-day culture without peptide (control). Libraries were prepared by immunoSEQ multiplex PCR; TCRdb keeps only in-frame clonotypes and omits some of them. The sample contains over 13,000 clones, 65% to 90% of which appear only once. The sequencing here drew on cells cultured in vitro, taken from a patient treated with pembrolizumab. The genes are TRBV29-1 and TRBJ2-1; D perhaps matches TRBD1 (6 bases). The source is an adult with mismatch repair-deficient cancer. This chain's CDR3 is CSVEDPGASSYNEQFF. The CDR3 region has the DNA TGCAGCGTTGAAGATCCAGGGGCCAGCTCCTACAATGAACAGTTCTTC.